This TCR beta chain was identified during a study of T cell responses to AZD1222 COVID-19 vaccine. Study-wide points: Mapped onto spike, vaccine-associated CD4 TCRs spanned it and were dominant at 160-218 and 743-854. Among the donors, most were white British and more were female, and clonal diversity was possibly underestimated. Spike-specific TCR depth and breadth grew after two AZD1222 doses.

In the case of this clone: Its antigen is undetermined.

Libraries were prepared by immunoSEQ multiplex PCR; TCRdb keeps only in-frame clonotypes and omits some of them. The table has 95,000 to 110,000 clones, roughly 89% seen once. V lost 5 bases to trimming and J lost 5 bases, with 18 bases between them. The CDR3 contains 15 residues. Germline assignment: CDR1 LGHDT and CDR2 YNNKEL (reference sequence). The specimen was peripheral blood, collected on day 0 of AZD1222 vaccination. The rearrangement links TRBV3-1 (or the pseudogene TRBV3-2) to TRBJ2-5; a weak D match, TRBD1 (6 bases). The TCR was taken from an adult in good health. The CDR3 protein is CASSYSGAVGETQYF. The CDR3 coding sequence is TGTGCCAGCAGCTATTCAGGGGCCGTAGGGGAGACCCAGTACTTC.